This passage covers 28 T cell receptor beta chains from one sample sequenced in a study of response to subunit inactivated influenza vaccine. TCRdb reanalysed the RT-PCR reads using MiXCR and keeps one entry per CDR3 protein. The table shows about 520,000 distinct CDR3 sequences, with approximately 7.2% occurring only once. Sample: PBMCs from blood, taken around 25 months after vaccination. The receptors stem from a man aged 50 to 69 who received an inactivated influenza vaccine.

The gene calls are TRBV13 and TRBJ1-2; no definite D call. V was shortened by 5 bases and J by 9 bases, with 16 bases between the two germline ends. Germline V CDR1 and CDR2: PRHDT, FYEKMQ (reference sequence). The length of the CDR3 is 13 residues. CDR3 residues: CASSLRDWLRYTF. DNA of the CDR3: TGTGCCAGCAGCCTCCGGGATTGGCTGCGCTACACCTTC.

In its sample, this clonotype was seen a few times. The V gene is TRBV5-1, the J gene TRBJ2-5, with TRBD1 identical over 8 bases. The CDR3 is made up of 14 amino acids. From germline, CDR1 is SGHRS and CDR2 YFSETQ. Unmatched junction bases numbered 2, after V lost 1 base and J lost 3 bases. The CDR3 nucleotides are TGCGCCAGCAGCTTGCAGGACAGGGAAGAGACCCAGTACTTC. As protein: CASSLQDREETQYF.

This clonotype has a count of ten or more. The chain couples TRBV5-1 to TRBJ2-6; D remains ambiguous. Trimming removed 4 bases at V and 3 bases at J, with 11 bases between. Germline V gene data show CDR1 as SGHRS and CDR2 as YFSETQ. The CDR3 is made up of 15 amino acids. CDR3 bases: TGCGCCAGCAGCCCTCGATCTCTTGGGGCCAACGTCCTGACTTTC. This gives the protein CASSPRSLGANVLTF. Looking up the rest from reference TRBV5-1 and TRBJ2-6 gives the full variable domain: KAGVTQTPRYLIKTRGQQVTLSCSPISGHRSVSWYQQTPGQGLQFLFEYFSETQRNKGNFPGRFSGRQFSNSRSEMNVSTLELGDSALYLCASSPRSLGANVLTFGAGSRLTVL.

The table lists this clonotype with many counts. This chain joins TRBV5-4 and TRBJ2-1; a weak D match, TRBD1 (5 bases). The CDR3 runs 17 residues. V was trimmed by 3 bases and J by 5 bases, leaving 21 bases between them. Germline CDR1 reads SGHNT; CDR2 reads YYREEE (reference sequence). This CDR3 is CASSSLLAQGANNEQFF. CDR3 sequence (DNA): TGTGCCAGCAGCTCCCTTCTCGCCCAAGGGGCCAACAATGAGCAGTTCTTC.

V gene TRBV12-3 or TRBV12-4 combines with J gene TRBJ2-3; possibly TRBD2 for D (6 bases). Trimming cost V 3 bases and J 4 bases, with 17 bases left between them. The CDR3 has 16 residues. The CDR3 loop reads CASSFFGGVRSDTQYF. In DNA, the CDR3 is TGTGCCAGCAGTTTTTTTGGCGGGGTAAGGTCAGATACGCAGTATTTT.

This clonotype was detected many times. The J gene is TRBJ1-4, the V gene TRBV2, with TRBD1 matching over 8 bases. Germline V gene lookup returns CDR1 SNHLY and CDR2 FYNNEI. The CDR3 extends over 18 amino acids. With 8 bases clipped from V and 8 bases from J, the junction kept 22 bases outside the gene matches. The CDR3 sequence is CASDSVRGLAGQKEKLFF. For the CDR3, the DNA is TGTGCCAGCGACTCCGTCAGGGGGCTTGCCGGACAAAAAGAAAAACTGTTTTTT.

This clonotype occurred a few times. The rearrangement joins TRBV3-1 to TRBJ2-1; 7 bases map to TRBD2. The trim removed 5 bases at V and 0 bases at J, leaving 13 bases unmatched. The CDR3 is 18 amino acids. Per germline, CDR1 LGHDT and CDR2 YNNKEL (reference sequence). This CDR3 is CASSDQAGPASSYNEQFF. As DNA, the CDR3 is TGTGCCAGCAGCGACCAAGCGGGACCGGCTAGCTCCTACAATGAGCAGTTCTTC.

This clonotype has ten or more counts. The chain links TRBV20-1 to TRBJ1-1, with TRBD1 matching 10 bases. CDR1 and CDR2 (germline): DFQATT, SNEGSKA (reference sequence). With 0 bases clipped from V and 0 bases from J, the junction kept 4 bases outside the gene matches. CDR3 length: 16 residues. This CDR3 is CSARDPDRGLNTEAFF. For the CDR3, the DNA is TGCAGTGCTAGAGATCCGGACAGGGGGTTGAACACTGAAGCTTTCTTT.

The genes are TRBV5-1 and TRBJ2-3; no clear D. Trimming removed 4 bases at V and 0 bases at J, with 9 bases between. Germline-derived CDR1 and CDR2 are SGHRS and YFSETQ. There are 14 residues in the CDR3. This CDR3 reads CASSTTPSTDTQYF. For the CDR3, the DNA is TGCGCCAGCAGCACAACCCCAAGCACAGATACGCAGTATTTT.

There are many counts of this clonotype. V is TRBV6-2 or TRBV6-3 and J is TRBJ2-3; maybe TRBD2 (5 bases). This CDR3 region has 12 residues. Trimming left V 8 bases short and J 5 bases short, with 11 bases between. CDR1 MNHEY and CDR2 SVGEGT come from the germline V gene. This CDR3 reads CASESRGDTQYF. The CDR3 bases are TGTGCCAGCGAGAGCCGGGGAGATACGCAGTATTTT.

The chain is built from TRBV20-1 and TRBJ2-6; D is unresolved. The CDR3 covers 13 residues. Between the trimmed V and J ends, which lost 6 bases and 0 bases, there was a span of 6 bases. Per germline, CDR1 DFQATT and CDR2 SNEGSKA (reference sequence). CDR3 DNA sequence: TGCAGTGCCCATAACTCTGGGGCCAACGTCCTGACTTTC. Protein sequence: CSAHNSGANVLTF.

As DNA, the CDR3 is TGTGCCAGCAGCTTAAGCAGTATAGGCAATCAGCCCCAGCATTTT. Translated: CASSLSSIGNQPQHF. J is TRBJ1-5 and V is TRBV7-8; D gene unclear. Germline-derived CDR1 and CDR2 are SGHVS and FQNEAQ. The V gene lost 2 bases and the J gene lost 2 bases, with 10 bases spanning the gap. CDR3 size: 15 residues.

This clonotype has a handful of counts. The chain combines TRBV7-9 with TRBJ2-5, with D maybe TRBD2 (5 bases). Germline V gene data show CDR1 as SEHNR and CDR2 as FQNEAQ (reference sequence). There are 15 residues in the CDR3. V gave up 1 base and J gave up 2 bases, with 11 bases separating them. The CDR3 loop is CASSLEGLGQETQYF. CDR3 nucleotides: TGTGCCAGCAGCTTAGAAGGACTCGGGCAAGAGACCCAGTACTTC.

The table lists this clonotype with a few counts. V and J are TRBV4-3 and TRBJ2-6; perhaps TRBD2 as D (5 bases). CDR3 length equals 17 residues. V was cut by 4 bases and J by 4 bases, with 17 bases left in between. CDR1 is LGHNA and CDR2 is YSLEER in the germline V gene. For the CDR3, the DNA is TGCGCCAGCAGCCGAATTCCCGTGTCGGGGGGGGCCAACGTCCTGACTTTC. As protein: CASSRIPVSGGANVLTF.

The chain uses TRBV10-3 and TRBJ1-4, with D perhaps matching TRBD1 (5 bases). The CDR3 spans 13 residues. Germline V CDR1 and CDR2: ENHRY, SYGVKD. Trimming left V 11 bases short and J 2 bases short, with 12 bases between. The CDR3 nucleotides read TGTGCCTCGACCGGGGGGACTAATGAAAAACTGTTTTTT. Protein sequence: CASTGGTNEKLFF.

In its sample, this clonotype was seen a few times. V and J are TRBV20-1 and TRBJ1-1; weak D call: TRBD1 (5 bases). Trimming left V 3 bases short and J 0 bases short, with 8 bases between. This CDR3 is built from 13 residues. Germline CDR1 DFQATT, CDR2 SNEGSKA (reference sequence). CDR3 coding DNA: TGCAGTGCTAGGGGGGGGATGAACACTGAAGCTTTCTTT. Protein product: CSARGGMNTEAFF.

In its sample, this clonotype was seen a few times. This chain joins TRBV4-3 and TRBJ2-5; D call uncertain. Germline lookup yields CDR1 LGHNA and CDR2 YSLEER. V lost 1 base to trimming and J lost 1 base, with 10 bases between them. The CDR3 has 15 residues. The CDR3 sequence: CASSQGPAVQETQYF. In nucleotides, the CDR3 is TGCGCCAGCAGCCAAGGGCCGGCAGTCCAAGAGACCCAGTACTTC.

Ten or more counts support this clonotype. The chain is built from TRBV10-3 and TRBJ2-3, with D possibly matching TRBD2 (5 bases). This CDR3 comprises 13 residues. Per the germline V gene, CDR1 is ENHRY and CDR2 is SYGVKD. The V end was cut by 2 bases, the J end by 8 bases, with 11 bases between. The CDR3 coding sequence is TGTGCCATCAGTGAGGATCCGGGAATTACGCAGTATTTT. Its protein product is CAISEDPGITQYF.

This clonotype was detected ten times or more. The CDR3 protein is CASSPLTYTDTQYF. DNA of the CDR3: TGTGCCAGCAGCCCTCTAACGTACACAGATACGCAGTATTTT. The chain is built from TRBV7-2 and TRBJ2-3; D remains ambiguous. The V end lost 5 bases, the J end lost 2 bases, and 11 bases lay between the germline ends. CDR1 SGHTA and CDR2 FQGNSA come from the germline V gene. The CDR3 is made up of 14 amino acids.

This sequence joins TRBV6-1 and TRBJ2-1; 7 bases align to TRBD2. V shed 6 bases and J 9 bases; nucleotides not matched to a gene: 14. The CDR3 runs 15 residues. The germline V gene has CDR1 MNHNS and CDR2 SASEGT. For the CDR3, the DNA is TGTGCCAGCAGATCGAGCGGGACTGGTCCGAGTGAGCAGTTCTTC. This gives the protein CASRSSGTGPSEQFF.

The chain uses TRBV4-3 and TRBJ2-1; D unclear. This CDR3 has 14 amino acids. V lost 2 bases and J 14 bases, leaving 19 bases between the germline ends. The germline V gene has CDR1 LGHNA and CDR2 YSLEER. The CDR3: CASSQNAAPGRKFF. CDR3 DNA sequence: TGCGCCAGCAGCCAAAACGCCGCGCCCGGCAGGAAGTTCTTC.

This clonotype has more than one count but fewer than ten. This rearrangement joins TRBV7-2 to TRBJ1-6; TRBD1 aligns across 7 bases. The CDR3 is made up of 17 amino acids. J gave up 9 bases and V 0 bases, and 11 bases lay outside the gene matches. CDR1 is SGHTA and CDR2 is FQGNSA in the germline V gene. DNA for the CDR3: TGTGCCAGCAGCTTAGCAGATCCCAGGGGGGGAAGTTCACCCCTCCACTTT. Residues: CASSLADPRGGSSPLHF. Complete variable domain (other parts from reference TRBV7-2 and TRBJ1-6): GAGVSQSPSNKVTEKGKDVELRCDPISGHTALYWYRQSLGQGLEFLIYFQGNSAPDKSGLPSDRFSAERTGGSVSTLTIQRTQQEDSAVYLCASSLADPRGGSSPLHFGNGTRLTVT.

This clonotype showed up many times. The gene calls are TRBV2 and TRBJ1-5; D gene ambiguous. Germline values: CDR1 SNHLY, CDR2 FYNNEI. The V gene lost 6 bases and the J gene lost 1 base, with 13 bases spanning the gap. The CDR3 is made up of 15 amino acids. The DNA of the CDR3 is TGTGCCAGCAGAAACGGACTGGAAAGCAATCAGCCCCAGCATTTT. This codes for CASRNGLESNQPQHF.

The chain recombines TRBV5-1 with TRBJ2-2, with D tentatively TRBD1 (6 bases). The CDR3 contains 15 residues. CDR1 and CDR2 from the germline V gene are SGHRS and YFSETQ. V was shortened by 7 bases and J by 0 bases, with 13 bases between the two germline ends. This CDR3 reads CASLPGQTNTGELFF. The CDR3 DNA reads TGCGCCAGCCTCCCTGGACAGACGAACACCGGGGAGCTGTTTTTT.

The V call is TRBV9, the J call TRBJ1-2; TRBD1 aligns across 10 bases. V dropped 3 bases and J dropped 6; count of bases not matched to a gene: 8. The CDR3 is 15 residues long. CDR1 is SGDLS, CDR2 YYNGEE, per germline. DNA of the CDR3: TGTGCCAGCAGCGCCGGGACAGGGGATATCAATGGCTACACCTTC. It encodes CASSAGTGDINGYTF.

A few counts support this clonotype. The chain couples TRBV6-5 to TRBJ1-4; TRBD1 matches 10 bases. Germline V lookup: CDR1 MNHEY, CDR2 SVGAGI. CDR3 length equals 15 residues. The J segment lost 7 bases and the V segment lost 1 base, leaving 3 bases of the junction unmatched. The CDR3 reads CASSYLGQGSEKLFF. The CDR3 DNA follows: TGTGCCAGCAGTTACTTGGGACAGGGGAGTGAAAAACTGTTTTTT.

This clonotype has a handful of counts. The CDR3 loop is CASKAGGLNEQFF. CDR3 coding DNA: TGTGCCAGCAAAGCGGGGGGGCTCAATGAGCAGTTCTTC. The V and J genes are TRBV2 and TRBJ2-1; TRBD2 aligns across 10 bases. Trimming cost V 7 bases and J 6 bases; bases outside gene matches: 3. The CDR3 extends over 13 amino acids. Per the germline V gene, CDR1 is SNHLY and CDR2 is FYNNEI.

The chain employs TRBV7-2 and TRBJ1-6, with D uncertain. Germline V gives CDR1 SGHTA, CDR2 FQGNSA. Trimming took 2 bases from V and 9 from J, leaving 11 bases between them. The CDR3 is made up of 14 amino acids. The CDR3, as DNA: TGTGCCAGCAGCTTACGGGGTTCTAGTTCACCCCTCCACTTT. It translates to CASSLRGSSSPLHF.